This T cell receptor (beta chain) was documented in a study of type 1 regulatory T cells. Across the whole study: T-allo10 is an in vitro-generated, Tr1-enriched CD4 T cell product specific for alloantigen. The study's findings and limits: Compared with non-type 1 regulatory T cells, type 1 regulatory T cells showed a more restricted TCR repertoire.

Trimming left V 10 bases short and J 0 bases short, with 13 bases between. This CDR3 spans 14 amino acids. CDR1 is SGHTA, CDR2 FQGNSA, per germline. Via MiXCR, TCRdb re-called the reads, giving one row per CDR3 protein. The data hold more than 60,000 distinct CDR3 sequences, with about 50% observed a single time. This clonotype was detected only once. The antigen remains undetermined. Specimen: cultured non-Tr1 T cells, either the whole culture or a sorted T cell fraction (not recorded which). The chain carries TRBV7-2 and TRBJ2-1, with D possibly TRBD2 on 6 matching bases. The receptor's source is a human donor in good health. CDR3 bases: TGTGCCATCCGGGGGACTGGCTCCTACAATGAGCAGTTCTTC. Its translation: CAIRGTGSYNEQFF.